The 26 T cell receptor beta chains below all came from one sample that was sequenced in a study of Graves' ophthalmopathy and Graves' hyperthyroidism (dated by TCRdb to 2016 to 2018). This sample was sequenced with an Illumina HiSeq 2000. TCR beta CDR3 regions were amplified from RNA transcripts for repertoire sequencing. A first-round RT-PCR used HTBI primers with the Qiagen OneStep RT-PCR kit, followed by a second-round multiplex PCR, size selection and purification. TCRdb trimmed public reads at Q25 via fastp, called clones via MiXCR and kept in-frame beta chains. Rows merge per CDR3 protein into single entries with the most common DNA and genes. A total of around 1.1 million distinct CDR3 sequences appear in this sample, 36% of them only once. The ten largest clonotypes hold roughly 10% of the sample. Sequencing used peripheral blood or thyroid tissue (not recorded which). Receptor source: an adult man with Graves' hyperthyroidism.

This clonotype was counted a few times. With a much larger clone just one base away, this may be a read error. The chain is built from TRBV7-9 and TRBJ2-7; either TRBD1 or TRBD2 may supply D (6 bases each). This CDR3 comprises 16 residues. Per the germline V gene, CDR1 is SEHNR and CDR2 is FQNEAQ (reference sequence). The ends were cut back, 2 bases at V and 4 bases at J, with 18 bases in the middle. The CDR3 DNA sequence: TGTGCCAGCAGCTTAACGCTAGGGGGGAGCGCATACGAGCAGTACTTC. This encodes CASSLTLGGSAYEQYF.

The chain has TRBV10-3 and TRBJ1-5; 11 positions match TRBD1. The CDR3 is 14 amino acids. Losses at the gene ends were 10 bases for V and 6 bases for J; bases not matched to a gene: 8. The V gene's germline CDR1 is ENHRY and CDR2 SYGVKD. CDR3 region: CATGRTGGGQPQHF. The CDR3, as DNA: TGTGCCACCGGTAGGACAGGGGGCGGTCAGCCCCAGCATTTT.

V gene TRBV7-2 combines with J gene TRBJ1-1; 10 bases align to TRBD1. With V trimmed by 4 bases and J by 6 bases, 2 bases remained unmatched. The germline CDR1 and CDR2 sequences are SGHTA and FQGNSA. The CDR3 contains 13 residues. The DNA of the CDR3 is TGTGCCAGCAGCTGGGACAGGGGTCCTGAAGCTTTCTTT. Protein: CASSWDRGPEAFF.

This chain uses TRBV30 with TRBJ2-5; D perhaps matches TRBD2 (5 bases). This CDR3 contains 13 residues. CDR1 is GTSNPN, CDR2 SVGIG, per germline (reference sequence). Trimming removed 0 bases at V and 7 bases at J, with 12 bases between. The chain's CDR3 is CAWSVGHEGTQYF. CDR3 bases: TGTGCCTGGAGTGTAGGCCACGAGGGGACCCAGTACTTC.

The chain couples TRBV6-6 to TRBJ2-7; a weak D match, TRBD1 (6 bases). This CDR3 is built from 12 residues. Germline assignment: CDR1 MNHNY and CDR2 SVGAGI (reference sequence). The V gene lost 8 bases and the J gene lost 4 bases, with 12 bases spanning the gap. The CDR3 here is CASGPQGYEQYF. CDR3 nucleotides: TGTGCCAGCGGTCCACAGGGATACGAGCAGTACTTC.

J is TRBJ2-5 and V is TRBV13; D may match TRBD1 or TRBD2 (5 bases each). The CDR3 length is 17 residues. CDR1 PRHDT and CDR2 FYEKMQ come from the germline V gene (reference sequence). Trimming stripped 0 bases from V and 0 bases from J, with 14 bases between. CDR3 in DNA: TGTGCCAGCAGCTTAGGCTCCGGGGCCAAGTACCAAGAGACCCAGTACTTC. Amino acid sequence: CASSLGSGAKYQETQYF.

The table lists this clonotype with a few counts. The chain combines TRBV20-1 with TRBJ2-5; 16 bases agree with TRBD2. Trimming took 3 bases from V and 5 from J; bases not matched to a gene: 6. This CDR3 region has 16 residues. Germline-derived CDR1 and CDR2 are DFQATT and SNEGSKA (reference sequence). The CDR3 is CSASGTSGRARETQYF. DNA for the CDR3: TGCAGTGCTAGTGGGACTAGCGGGAGGGCTCGGGAGACCCAGTACTTC.

The chain uses TRBV20-1 and TRBJ2-7; 8 bases agree with TRBD1. Germline V gene lookup returns CDR1 DFQATT and CDR2 SNEGSKA (reference sequence). The ends lost 4 bases at V and 11 bases at J; junction bases unmatched: 16. The length of the CDR3 is 14 residues. The CDR3 loop is CSATVSGGANWEYF. Written as DNA, the CDR3 is TGCAGTGCTACAGTATCAGGGGGCGCGAACTGGGAGTACTTC.

The chain employs TRBV2 and TRBJ2-2; 9 nucleotides align to TRBD1. Germline CDR1 SNHLY, CDR2 FYNNEI. This CDR3 is 16 amino acids long. J gave up 3 bases and V 4 bases, and 6 bases lay outside the gene matches. The CDR3 is CASSVRTGEDTGELFF. CDR3 nucleotides: TGTGCCAGCAGTGTTCGGACAGGGGAGGACACCGGGGAGCTGTTTTTT.

The chain joins TRBV6-5 to TRBJ2-7, with D perhaps being TRBD1 or TRBD2 (5 bases each). Trimming removed 7 bases from V and 1 base from J, with 14 bases in between. Germline V CDR1 and CDR2: MNHEY, SVGAGI. CDR3 size: 14 residues. The CDR3 loop reads CASTRDGPSYEQYF. Written as DNA, the CDR3 is TGTGCCAGCACCAGGGACGGACCATCCTACGAGCAGTACTTC.

At least ten counts were recorded for this clonotype. The chain couples TRBV5-6 to TRBJ2-6; D gene unclear. This CDR3 has 14 residues. Germline-derived CDR1 and CDR2 are SGHDT and YYEEEE. V lost 6 bases, J lost 0 bases, and 7 bases lay in between. The CDR3 protein is CASTTISGANVLTF. CDR3 sequence (DNA): TGTGCCAGCACCACCATCTCTGGGGCCAACGTCCTGACTTTC.

A word on this clonotype: A clone one base away is much larger, so this may be a read error. V gene TRBV20-1 combines with J gene TRBJ2-7; 15 bases align to TRBD2. Unmatched junction bases numbered 2, after V lost 1 base and J lost 1 base. Germline V gives CDR1 DFQATT, CDR2 SNEGSKA (reference sequence). The CDR3 sequence is 16 residues long. The CDR3 sequence is CSARGTSGRGSYEQYF. In DNA, the CDR3 is TGCAGTGCTAGAGGGACTAGCGGGAGGGGGTCCTACGAGCAGTACTTC.

This clonotype was counted at least ten times. The chain joins TRBV29-1 to TRBJ1-1; D remains unclear. V lost 4 bases and J lost 1, with 4 bases in between. The CDR3 totals 11 residues. Germline CDR1 reads SQVTM; CDR2 reads ANQGSEA. CDR3 amino acids: CSVGENTEAFF. The CDR3 DNA follows: TGCAGCGTTGGAGAGAACACTGAAGCTTTCTTT.

This clonotype was recorded at least ten times. This chain links TRBV6-5 with TRBJ1-5, with no clear D. The germline V gene has CDR1 MNHEY and CDR2 SVGAGI. V lost 4 bases, J lost 5 bases, and 9 bases lay in between. The CDR3 is made up of 13 amino acids. The CDR3 loop reads CASSLRIDQPQHF. The CDR3 nucleotides read TGTGCCAGCAGTTTACGGATTGATCAGCCCCAGCATTTT.

This clonotype has at least ten counts. The V gene is TRBV20-1, the J gene TRBJ1-5; TRBD1 might be the D (6 bases). V was trimmed by 5 bases and J by 6 bases, leaving 17 bases between them. The V gene's germline CDR1 is DFQATT and CDR2 SNEGSKA (reference sequence). There are 14 residues in the CDR3. The DNA for the CDR3 is TGCAGTGCTCACGAGGCAGGGGTCAGTCAGCCCCAGCATTTT. This codes for CSAHEAGVSQPQHF.

The genes are TRBV2 and TRBJ2-7, with D perhaps TRBD1 or TRBD2 (6 bases each). CDR1 is SNHLY and CDR2 is FYNNEI in the germline V gene. The CDR3 loop spans 14 amino acids. V lost 7 bases and J lost 6, with 19 bases in between. Written as DNA, the CDR3 is TGTGCCAGCACCCTTGGACTACCGGGGGCCGAGCAGTACTTC. Residues: CASTLGLPGAEQYF.

This clonotype was recorded many times. The genes are TRBV5-6 and TRBJ2-2, with 11 nucleotides matching TRBD2. V was pared by 0 bases and J by 4 bases, with 5 bases of the junction left unmatched. Germline values: CDR1 SGHDT, CDR2 YYEEEE. The length of the CDR3 is 17 residues. The DNA for the CDR3 is TGTGCCAGCAGCTTGGCGCTTACTAGCGGGAGCACCGGGGAGCTGTTTTTT. It encodes CASSLALTSGSTGELFF. Filled out from reference TRBV5-6 and TRBJ2-2, the complete variable domain reads DAGVTQSPTHLIKTRGQQVTLRCSPKSGHDTVSWYQQALGQGPQFIFQYYEEEERQRGNFPDRFSGHQFPNYSSELNVNALLLGDSALYLCASSLALTSGSTGELFFGEGSRLTVL.

Concerning this clonotype: Germline and junction disagree at one end, which may indicate a read error. This rearrangement joins TRBV10-3 to TRBJ2-7; 13 bases line up with TRBD2. CDR1 and CDR2 from the germline V gene are ENHRY and SYGVKD. This CDR3 spans 18 amino acids. CDR3: CASSTRTSGRAGAYEQYF. In DNA, the CDR3 is TGTGCCAGCAGTACCAGAACTAGCGGGAGGGCCGGGGCCTACGAGCAGTACTTC.

The V call is TRBV7-8, the J call TRBJ2-5, with D possibly matching TRBD1 (7 bases). The V gene lost 0 bases and the J gene lost 7 bases, with 24 bases spanning the gap. The germline gives CDR1 SGHVS, CDR2 FQNEAQ. This CDR3 spans 18 amino acids. CDR3 sequence (DNA): TGTGCCAGCAGCTTAGCGGTGACAGGGAAACCCGTGGGGGGGACCCAGTACTTC. This encodes CASSLAVTGKPVGGTQYF.

The rearrangement uses TRBV9 and TRBJ1-2; 7 nucleotides line up with TRBD1. V lost 5 bases, J lost 4 bases, and 14 bases stayed unmatched. The CDR3 length is 16 residues. Germline V gives CDR1 SGDLS, CDR2 YYNGEE. The CDR3 DNA is TGTGCCAGCAGTCAGGGGGTACTTATGGTTATCTATGGCTACACCTTC. This codes for CASSQGVLMVIYGYTF.

V usage is TRBV25-1 and J usage is TRBJ1-4; possibly TRBD1 for D (5 bases). Per the germline V gene, CDR1 is MGHDK and CDR2 is SYGVNS. The CDR3 is 16 amino acids. Trimming stripped 6 bases from V and 5 bases from J, with 19 bases between. In nucleotides, the CDR3 is TGTGCCAGCAGATCCCTCCCGACAGACCCAAATGAAAAACTGTTTTTT. This translates into CASRSLPTDPNEKLFF.

This clonotype has only a few counts. The chain links TRBV4-1 to TRBJ2-5; either TRBD1 or TRBD2 may supply D (5 bases each). CDR1 is MGHRA, CDR2 YSYEKL, per germline. Trimming pared 3 bases from V and 2 bases from J, leaving 13 bases between. The CDR3 loop spans 15 amino acids. As DNA, the CDR3 is TGCGCCAGCAGCCATCCAGGGAGAGATCAAGAGACCCAGTACTTC. This encodes CASSHPGRDQETQYF.

The chain recombines TRBV19 with TRBJ2-7; TRBD2 aligns across 7 bases. The CDR3 is 14 amino acids. V gave up 3 bases and J gave up 7 bases; unmatched junction bases: 9. Germline-derived CDR1 and CDR2 are LNHDA and SQIVND (reference sequence). CDR3 in DNA: TGTGCCAGTAGTATGACGCGGGGGTCTGGGGAGCAGTACTTC. Translated, it gives CASSMTRGSGEQYF.

As concerns this clonotype: This may be a read error, as it is one base from a much larger clone. The chain links TRBV20-1 to TRBJ2-5; a weak D match, TRBD1 (6 bases). CDR1 is DFQATT, CDR2 SNEGSKA, per germline (reference sequence). The CDR3 extends over 13 amino acids. The CDR3 region is CSAGGLAGEIQYF. The CDR3 DNA follows: TGCAGTGCTGGGGGCCTGGCGGGCGAGATCCAGTACTTC.

This clonotype was recorded at least ten times. The chain has TRBV11-3 and TRBJ2-7; D gene ambiguous. Germline V CDR1 and CDR2: SGHNT, YENEEA. CDR3 length: 9 residues. The V and J ends lost 10 bases and 4 bases respectively, with 5 bases between them. CDR3 sequence reads: CATGYEQYF. The DNA of the CDR3 is TGTGCCACCGGGTACGAGCAGTACTTC.

V and J are TRBV11-2 and TRBJ2-7; D is unresolved. The CDR3 runs to 16 residues. Per the germline V gene, CDR1 is SGHAT and CDR2 is FQNNGV. Between the trimmed V and J ends, which lost 5 bases and 4 bases, there was a span of 21 bases. The CDR3 DNA reads as TGTGCCAGCAGCCCCGTCCCCCGACTGAACCTTTACGAGCAGTACTTC. This sequence encodes CASSPVPRLNLYEQYF.